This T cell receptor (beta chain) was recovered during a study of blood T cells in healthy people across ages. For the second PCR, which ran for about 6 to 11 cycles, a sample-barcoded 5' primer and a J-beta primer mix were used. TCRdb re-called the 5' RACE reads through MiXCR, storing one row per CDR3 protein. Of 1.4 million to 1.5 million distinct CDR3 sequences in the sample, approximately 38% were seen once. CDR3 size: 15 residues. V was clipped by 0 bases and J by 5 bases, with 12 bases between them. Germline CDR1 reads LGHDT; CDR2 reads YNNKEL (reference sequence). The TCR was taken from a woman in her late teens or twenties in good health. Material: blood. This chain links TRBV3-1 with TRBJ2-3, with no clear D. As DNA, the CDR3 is TGTGCCAGCAGCCAAGAACCCGGAGTTCAAGATACGCAGTATTTT. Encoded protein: CASSQEPGVQDTQYF.